The 32 T cell receptor beta chains presented below share a single source sample, sequenced in a study of cytomegalovirus exposure and HLA in healthy donors. Amplification used 60 Vbeta primers and 13 Jbeta primers. Assay: immunoSEQ multiplex PCR; the TCRdb copy retains only in-frame clones and omits some. The sample holds 85,000 to 120,000 clones, approximately 80% seen once. What was sequenced was PBMCs. The receptor source for this set is a man over 45 in good health and CMV-seronegative.

The chain recombines TRBV9 with TRBJ2-2; 8 positions agree with TRBD1. V dropped 0 bases and J dropped 4; count of bases not matched to a gene: 8. CDR1 and CDR2 (germline): SGDLS, YYNGEE. The CDR3 sequence is 17 residues long. In DNA form, the CDR3 reads TGTGCCAGCAGCGTAGATCTGAGACAGGGGTGCACCGGGGAGCTGTTTTTT. This encodes CASSVDLRQGCTGELFF. The variable domain in full, with the rest retrieved from reference TRBV9 and TRBJ2-2, is DSGVTQTPKHLITATGQRVTLRCSPRSGDLSVYWYQQSLDQGLQFLIQYYNGEERAKGNILERFSAQQFPDLHSELNLSSLELGDSALYFCASSVDLRQGCTGELFFGEGSRLTVL.

The chain links TRBV5-1 to TRBJ2-4; TRBD2 matches 10 bases. The CDR3 is 14 residues long. Trimming at V came to 3 bases and at J to 8 bases, leaving 5 bases not matched to a gene. Germline CDR1 SGHRS, CDR2 YFSETQ. Here the CDR3 reads CASSSSGGGDIQYF. The CDR3 DNA reads TGCGCCAGCAGCTCTAGCGGGGGAGGAGACATTCAGTACTTC.

The J gene is TRBJ2-1, the V gene TRBV10-3; D call uncertain. CDR1 is ENHRY, CDR2 SYGVKD, per germline. V gave up 2 bases and J gave up 8 bases, with 4 bases separating them. The CDR3 consists of 11 residues. CDR3 in DNA: TGTGCCATCAGTGAGAGCGATGAGCAGTTCTTC. Its translation is CAISESDEQFF.

The chain joins TRBV21-1 to TRBJ1-2; the listed D gene, TRBD1, was not tested against the DNA. TRBV21-1 is a pseudogene. The CDR3 runs to 14 residues. The CDR3 nucleotides are TGTGCCAGCAGCAAAGTGACAGGGGACTATGGCCACACCTTC. Translated: CASSKVTGDYGHTF.

This chain links TRBV29-1 with TRBJ2-1; TRBD2 agrees at 9 bases. The CDR3 is 12 residues long. Germline V gene data show CDR1 as SQVTM and CDR2 as ANQGSEA. Written as DNA, the CDR3 is TGCGGCGGGGGGGGACCTTACAATGAGCAGTTCTTC. This codes for CGGGGPYNEQFF.

This sequence joins TRBV5-1 and TRBJ2-3, with 9 bases that match TRBD2. Germline CDR1 and CDR2: SGHRS and YFSETQ. V shed 0 bases and J 4 bases; nucleotides not matched to a gene: 6. This CDR3 is 16 amino acids long. CDR3 amino acids: CASSLGGLASSDTQYF. In nucleotides, the CDR3 is TGCGCCAGCAGCTTGGGGGGACTAGCAAGTTCAGATACGCAGTATTTT.

The rearrangement links TRBV5-4 to TRBJ2-3; TRBD2 matches 7 bases. The CDR3 length is 14 residues. V dropped 2 bases and J dropped 5; count of bases not matched to a gene: 5. Per germline, CDR1 SGHNT and CDR2 YYREEE (reference sequence). This chain's CDR3 is CASSLAGSGDTQYF. CDR3 DNA sequence: TGTGCCAGCAGCTTAGCGGGGTCAGGAGATACGCAGTATTTT.

This chain uses TRBV6-1 with TRBJ1-2; the match to TRBD1 covers 7 bases. The CDR3 is 17 amino acids. The V segment lost 1 base and the J segment 6 bases; nucleotides outside the gene matches: 14. Per germline, CDR1 MNHNS and CDR2 SASEGT. The CDR3 DNA reads TGTGCCAGCAGTGAAGTTAGGGGACAGCCCTATGGGGATGGCTACACCTTC. Protein product: CASSEVRGQPYGDGYTF.

The CDR3 DNA reads as TGTGCCAGCAGTCTACAGGGAGGGTTGAACACTGAAGCTTTCTTT. Its translation is CASSLQGGLNTEAFF. This chain links TRBV2 with TRBJ1-1, with D tentatively TRBD1 (6 bases). Trimming cost V 5 bases and J 0 bases, with 13 bases left between them. Germline CDR1 is SNHLY and CDR2 is FYNNEI. There are 15 residues in the CDR3.

The chain uses TRBV28 and TRBJ1-2; D is unclear. Trimming left V 7 bases short and J 8 bases short, with 17 bases between. Germline CDR1 reads MDHEN; CDR2 reads SYDVKM. The CDR3 runs 13 residues. In DNA form, the CDR3 reads TGTGCCAGCAAGCGAGCCCGCCTATTAGGCTACACCTTC. This translates into CASKRARLLGYTF.

The V gene is TRBV5-1, the J gene TRBJ2-2, with 11 positions matching TRBD1. The CDR3 has 17 residues. Germline CDR1 is SGHRS and CDR2 is YFSETQ. V gave up 6 bases and J gave up 3 bases; unmatched junction bases: 10. The DNA of the CDR3 is TGCGCCAGCACCGACGGACAGGGGGCCAAAGACACCGGGGAGCTGTTTTTT. As protein: CASTDGQGAKDTGELFF.

This rearrangement joins TRBV5-1 to TRBJ1-3; 8 nucleotides line up with TRBD1. CDR1 SGHRS and CDR2 YFSETQ come from the germline V gene. The CDR3 loop spans 17 amino acids. V was clipped by 3 bases and J by 0 bases; unmatched bases: 8. This CDR3 is CASSSTQGAFSGNTIYF. CDR3 bases: TGCGCCAGCAGCTCGACCCAGGGGGCCTTCTCTGGAAACACCATATATTTT.

The V and J genes are TRBV19 and TRBJ1-1, with a possible D match to TRBD1 (5 bases). This CDR3 is 15 amino acids long. V was cut by 5 bases and J by 1 base, with 14 bases left in between. The germline gives CDR1 LNHDA, CDR2 SQIVND (reference sequence). This CDR3 is CASSAEGETNTEAFF. CDR3 nucleotides: TGTGCCAGTAGTGCAGAAGGGGAAACGAACACTGAAGCTTTCTTT.

The V gene is TRBV7-2, the J gene TRBJ2-7; D not resolved. Germline values: CDR1 SGHTA, CDR2 FQGNSA. Trimming shortened V by 1 base and J by 2 bases, and 21 bases separated the two germline ends. There are 18 residues in the CDR3. CDR3 nucleotides: TGTGCCAGCAGCTTAGTACCCACTTCTTGTCCCCCGACCTACGAGCAGTACTTC. It translates to CASSLVPTSCPPTYEQYF.

This clone showed up just a few times. V usage is TRBV10-3 and J usage is TRBJ2-5; 9 bases match TRBD2. This CDR3 has 14 amino acids. V dropped 6 bases and J dropped 2; count of bases not matched to a gene: 4. The germline V gene encodes CDR1 ENHRY and CDR2 SYGVKD. The CDR3 reads CAIRLAGEQETQYF. The CDR3, as DNA: TGTGCCATCAGATTAGCGGGGGAGCAAGAGACCCAGTACTTC.

This rearrangement joins TRBV10-3 to TRBJ1-2; D not certain. Trimming left V 8 bases short and J 3 bases short, with 13 bases between. Germline V gene data show CDR1 as ENHRY and CDR2 as SYGVKD. The CDR3 has 13 amino acids. The CDR3 here is CAIAGPGDYGYTF. In nucleotides, the CDR3 is TGTGCCATCGCCGGCCCGGGTGACTATGGCTACACCTTC.

This chain joins TRBV5-1 and TRBJ1-3, with 7 bases matching TRBD1. Trimming cost V 2 bases and J 6 bases; bases outside gene matches: 20. This CDR3 has 19 residues. Germline CDR1 reads SGHRS; CDR2 reads YFSETQ. The CDR3 sequence: CASSLQGFSSGNIENTIYF. DNA for the CDR3: TGCGCCAGCAGCTTACAGGGGTTTTCCTCTGGAAACATCGAAAACACCATATATTTT. The full variable domain, with the rest looked up from reference TRBV5-1 and TRBJ1-3, is KAGVTQTPRYLIKTRGQQVTLSCSPISGHRSVSWYQQTPGQGLQFLFEYFSETQRNKGNFPGRFSGRQFSNSRSEMNVSTLELGDSALYLCASSLQGFSSGNIENTIYFGEGSWLTVV.

The chain has TRBV27 and TRBJ1-1; 8 positions agree with TRBD1. Germline V lookup: CDR1 MNHEY, CDR2 SMNVEV (reference sequence). The CDR3 runs to 15 residues. V dropped 6 bases and J dropped 0; count of bases not matched to a gene: 6. In nucleotides, the CDR3 is TGTGCCAGCAGAAACCCGGACAGGGTGAACACTGAAGCTTTCTTT. Its protein is CASRNPDRVNTEAFF.

CDR3 DNA: TGTGCCAGCAGGCCCCATGACAGCAGCTCCTACGAGCAGTACGTC. Its protein product is CASRPHDSSSYEQYV. The chain couples TRBV6-5 to TRBJ2-7, with a possible D match to TRBD1 (5 bases). The CDR3 sequence is 15 residues long. Germline V gene lookup returns CDR1 MNHEY and CDR2 SVGAGI. The V end was cut by 6 bases, the J end by 0 bases, with 15 bases between.

This chain uses TRBV7-6 with TRBJ2-5; possibly TRBD2 for D (6 bases). Germline CDR1 and CDR2: SGHVS and FNYEAQ. Trimming left V 3 bases short and J 5 bases short, with 13 bases between. CDR3 length: 14 amino acids. The CDR3 DNA reads TGTGCCAGCAGCTTCGGTCGGGGGTGGGAGACCCAGTACTTC. This gives the protein CASSFGRGWETQYF.

This clone appeared a single time. This chain's CDR3 is CASSLAGGAEAFF. The DNA of the CDR3 is TGCGCCAGCAGCTTGGCCGGGGGGGCAGAAGCTTTCTTT. The chain links TRBV5-1 to TRBJ1-1; D is possibly TRBD1 (6 bases). The CDR3 runs to 13 residues. Germline CDR1 reads SGHRS; CDR2 reads YFSETQ. The germline V and J ends were trimmed by 0 bases and 8 bases, with 11 bases remaining between them.

Here the CDR3 DNA reads TGTGCCAGCAGCGGAAGGGACACCCTTGACACTGAAGCTTTCTTT. It codes for CASSGRDTLDTEAFF. The rearrangement links TRBV9 to TRBJ1-1, with D maybe TRBD1 (6 bases). The CDR3 extends over 15 amino acids. Trimming took off 3 bases at V and 3 bases at J, with 15 bases between the two ends. Germline values: CDR1 SGDLS, CDR2 YYNGEE.

This chain's CDR3 is CASSLVPGQGALPNSPLHF. DNA of the CDR3: TGCGCCAGCAGCCTTGTCCCGGGACAGGGGGCGCTTCCAAATTCACCCCTCCACTTT. The J gene is TRBJ1-6, the V gene TRBV4-1; 12 nucleotides line up with TRBD1. The CDR3 is made up of 19 amino acids. The trim removed 4 bases at V and 7 bases at J, leaving 14 bases unmatched. In germline, CDR1 is MGHRA, CDR2 YSYEKL.

This chain joins TRBV10-3 and TRBJ1-1; 9 nucleotides agree with TRBD1. The V and J ends lost 6 bases and 2 bases, in that order; junction bases with no gene match: 7. Germline V gene data show CDR1 as ENHRY and CDR2 as SYGVKD. This CDR3 comprises 15 residues. As DNA, the CDR3 is TGTGCCATCAGGGACTTGGACAGGGGAAACACTGAAGCTTTCTTT. Protein product: CAIRDLDRGNTEAFF.

The chain is built from TRBV19 and TRBJ1-3; 9 bases line up with TRBD1. Germline trimming cut 5 bases from V and 3 bases from J; bases unmatched to any gene: 5. The germline gives CDR1 LNHDA, CDR2 SQIVND (reference sequence). The CDR3 length is 15 residues. The CDR3 region has the DNA TGTGCCAGTAGTTCGGACAGGGGAGGTGGAAACACCATATATTTT. It encodes CASSSDRGGGNTIYF.

The chain recombines TRBV5-1 with TRBJ1-1; possibly TRBD1 for D (6 bases). With 2 bases removed from V and 7 bases from J, the gap between germline ends came to 15 bases. From germline, CDR1 is SGHRS and CDR2 YFSETQ. CDR3 length: 14 residues. CDR3 in amino acids: CASSFHGQLFEAFF. The CDR3 DNA reads TGCGCCAGCAGCTTCCACGGACAGCTCTTTGAAGCTTTCTTT.

The rearrangement uses TRBV6-5 and TRBJ2-5, with a possible D match to TRBD1 (5 bases). V shed 2 bases and J shed 7 bases, with 17 bases lying between them. The germline V gene has CDR1 MNHEY and CDR2 SVGAGI. This CDR3 region has 15 residues. CDR3 amino acids: CASSYQGSGLVTQYF. The CDR3 DNA sequence: TGTGCCAGCAGTTACCAGGGTTCAGGGTTGGTGACCCAGTACTTC.

This clone has only a few counts. The chain uses TRBV7-6 and TRBJ2-7; D unclear. Germline V gives CDR1 SGHVS, CDR2 FNYEAQ. The CDR3 length is 12 residues. V lost 4 bases and J lost 3, with 7 bases in between. CDR3 sequence: CASSSPNYEQYF. The CDR3 DNA is TGTGCCAGCAGCTCCCCAAACTACGAGCAGTACTTC.

The chain uses TRBV6-1 and TRBJ2-7, with D perhaps matching TRBD1 (6 bases). Per germline, CDR1 MNHNS and CDR2 SASEGT. This CDR3 region has 13 residues. Trimming stripped 5 bases from V and 3 bases from J, with 11 bases between. CDR3: CASSMTGSYEQYV. DNA of the CDR3: TGTGCCAGCAGTATGACAGGAAGCTACGAGCAGTACGTC.

This chain connects TRBV7-2 to TRBJ2-1; 8 bases map to TRBD2. The CDR3 has 16 amino acids. V shed 5 bases, J shed 9 bases, and the junction held 15 bases outside the gene matches. Germline CDR1 is SGHTA and CDR2 is FQGNSA. The CDR3 DNA sequence: TGTGCCAGCAGCCTAGGATATAGCGGGGTTTTCGTTGAGCAGTTCTTC. Encoded protein: CASSLGYSGVFVEQFF.

The chain employs TRBV10-1 and TRBJ1-1; the match to TRBD1 covers 8 bases. The CDR3 length is 14 residues. Germline trimming cut 1 base from V and 4 bases from J; bases unmatched to any gene: 2. Germline CDR1 reads WNHNN; CDR2 reads SYGVQD (reference sequence). CDR3 sequence: CASSEYRGATEAFF. The CDR3 coding sequence is TGCGCCAGCAGTGAGTACAGGGGGGCCACTGAAGCTTTCTTT.

The chain carries TRBV5-1 and TRBJ2-6; no definite D call. V was shortened by 4 bases and J by 4 bases, with 9 bases between the two germline ends. Germline V CDR1 and CDR2: SGHRS, YFSETQ. CDR3 length: 14 amino acids. The chain's CDR3 is CASSPFPGANVLTF. CDR3 sequence (DNA): TGCGCCAGCAGCCCATTCCCCGGGGCCAACGTCCTGACTTTC.